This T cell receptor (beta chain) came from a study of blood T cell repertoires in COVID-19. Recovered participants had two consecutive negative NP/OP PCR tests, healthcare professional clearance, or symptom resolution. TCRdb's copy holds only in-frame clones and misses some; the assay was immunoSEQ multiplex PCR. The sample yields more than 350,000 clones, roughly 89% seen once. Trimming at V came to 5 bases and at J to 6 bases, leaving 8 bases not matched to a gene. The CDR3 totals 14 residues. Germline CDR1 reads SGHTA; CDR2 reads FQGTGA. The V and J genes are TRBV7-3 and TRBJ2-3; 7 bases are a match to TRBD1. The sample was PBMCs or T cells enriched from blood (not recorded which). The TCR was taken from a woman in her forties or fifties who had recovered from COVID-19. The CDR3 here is CASSARGGKDTQYF. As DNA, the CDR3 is TGTGCCAGCAGCGCCCGAGGGGGCAAGGATACGCAGTATTTT.